Below, one T cell receptor (beta chain) is given with its context. This record comes from a study of control samples from healthy donors and cancer patients. V lost 3 bases, J lost 5 bases, and 11 bases lay in between. The CDR3 consists of 14 residues. Germline-derived CDR1 and CDR2 are LGHNA and YSLEER. Only in-frame clones appear in the TCRdb table, and some are missing; sequencing was by immunoSEQ multiplex PCR. The sample has 15,000 to 18,000 clones; over 80% are singletons. This TCR came from a woman in her 70s with colorectal cancer. Input material: PBMCs. The rearrangement uses TRBV4-3 and TRBJ1-5; a weak D match, TRBD1 (6 bases). The DNA for the CDR3 is TGCGCCAGCAGCCAGCACGGGGGCCATCAGCCCCAGCATTTT. Its protein product is CASSQHGGHQPQHF.